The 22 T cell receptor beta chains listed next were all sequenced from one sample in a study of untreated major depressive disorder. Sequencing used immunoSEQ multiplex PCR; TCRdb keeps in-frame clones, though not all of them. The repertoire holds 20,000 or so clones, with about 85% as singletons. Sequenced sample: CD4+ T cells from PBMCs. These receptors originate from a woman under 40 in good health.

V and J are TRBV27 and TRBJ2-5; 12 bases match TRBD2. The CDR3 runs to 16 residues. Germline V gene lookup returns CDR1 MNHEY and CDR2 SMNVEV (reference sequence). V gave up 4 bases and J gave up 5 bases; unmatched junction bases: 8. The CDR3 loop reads CASSSTRLAGVETQYF. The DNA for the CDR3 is TGTGCCAGCAGTTCTACGCGACTAGCGGGAGTGGAGACCCAGTACTTC.

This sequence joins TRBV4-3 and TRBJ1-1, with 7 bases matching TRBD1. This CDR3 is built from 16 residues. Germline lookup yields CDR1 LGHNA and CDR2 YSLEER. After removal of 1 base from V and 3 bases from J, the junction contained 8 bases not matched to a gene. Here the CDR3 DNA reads TGCGCCAGCAGCCAAGTTGTGGCAGGGGGTGACACTGAAGCTTTCTTT. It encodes CASSQVVAGGDTEAFF.

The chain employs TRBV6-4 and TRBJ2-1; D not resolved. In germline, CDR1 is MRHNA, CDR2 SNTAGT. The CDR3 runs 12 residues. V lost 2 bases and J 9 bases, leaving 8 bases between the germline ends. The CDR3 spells CASSDSLGEQFF. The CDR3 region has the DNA TGTGCCAGCAGTGACAGTTTAGGTGAGCAGTTCTTC.

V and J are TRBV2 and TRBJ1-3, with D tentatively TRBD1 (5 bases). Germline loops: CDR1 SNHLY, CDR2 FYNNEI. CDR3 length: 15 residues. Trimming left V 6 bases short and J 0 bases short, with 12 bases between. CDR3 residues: CASRRDLNSGNTIYF. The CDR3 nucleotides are TGTGCCAGCAGGAGGGACTTAAACTCTGGAAACACCATATATTTT.

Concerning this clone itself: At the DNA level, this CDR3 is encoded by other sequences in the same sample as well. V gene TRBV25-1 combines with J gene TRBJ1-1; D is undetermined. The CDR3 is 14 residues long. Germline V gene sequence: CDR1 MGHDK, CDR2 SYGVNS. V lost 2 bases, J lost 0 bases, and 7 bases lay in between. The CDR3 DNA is TGTGCCAGCAGTGAAACAGCTATGAACACTGAAGCTTTCTTT. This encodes CASSETAMNTEAFF.

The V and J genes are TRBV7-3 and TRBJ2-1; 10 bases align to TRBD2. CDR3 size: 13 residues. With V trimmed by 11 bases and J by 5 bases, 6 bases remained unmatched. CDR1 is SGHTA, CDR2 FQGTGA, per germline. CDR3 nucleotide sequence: TGTGCCTCGGGACTAGCGAGGGACAATGAGCAGTTCTTC. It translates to CASGLARDNEQFF. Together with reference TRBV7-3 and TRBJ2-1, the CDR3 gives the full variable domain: GAGVSQTPSNKVTEKGKYVELRCDPISGHTALYWYRQSLGQGPEFLIYFQGTGAADDSGLPNDRFFAVRPEGSVSTLKIQRTERGDSAVYLCASGLARDNEQFFGPGTRLTVL.

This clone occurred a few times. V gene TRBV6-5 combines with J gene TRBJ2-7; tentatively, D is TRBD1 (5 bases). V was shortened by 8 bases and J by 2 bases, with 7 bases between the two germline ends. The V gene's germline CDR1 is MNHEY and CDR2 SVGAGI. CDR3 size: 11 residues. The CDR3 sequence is CASSTAYEQYF. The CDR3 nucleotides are TGTGCCAGCTCGACAGCCTACGAGCAGTACTTC.

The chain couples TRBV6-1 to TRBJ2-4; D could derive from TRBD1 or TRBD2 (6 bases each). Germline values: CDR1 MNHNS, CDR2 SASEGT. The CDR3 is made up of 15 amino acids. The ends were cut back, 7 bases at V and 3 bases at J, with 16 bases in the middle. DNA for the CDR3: TGTGCCAGCACCCCCCCAGGGGAGGTCAAAAACATTCAGTACTTC. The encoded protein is CASTPPGEVKNIQYF.

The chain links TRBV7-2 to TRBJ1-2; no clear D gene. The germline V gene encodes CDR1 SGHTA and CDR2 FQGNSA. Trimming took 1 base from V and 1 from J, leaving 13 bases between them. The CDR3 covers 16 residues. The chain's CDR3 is CASSLERRPGNYGYTF. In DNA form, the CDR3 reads TGTGCCAGCAGCTTAGAGAGGAGACCGGGTAACTATGGCTACACCTTC.

The CDR3 DNA sequence: TGTGCCAGCAGTGACCACAGAGTAAGGACAGATACGCAGTATTTT. As protein: CASSDHRVRTDTQYF. The chain joins TRBV25-1 to TRBJ2-3; D is uncertain. Trimming removed 3 bases at V and 3 bases at J, with 13 bases between. Germline CDR1 MGHDK, CDR2 SYGVNS. CDR3 length equals 15 residues.

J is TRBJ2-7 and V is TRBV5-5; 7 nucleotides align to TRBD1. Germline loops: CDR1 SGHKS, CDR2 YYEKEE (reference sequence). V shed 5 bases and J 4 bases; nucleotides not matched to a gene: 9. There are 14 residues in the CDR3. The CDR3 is CASRGRGGEYEQYF. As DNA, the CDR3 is TGTGCCAGCAGGGGCCGAGGGGGCGAGTACGAGCAGTACTTC.

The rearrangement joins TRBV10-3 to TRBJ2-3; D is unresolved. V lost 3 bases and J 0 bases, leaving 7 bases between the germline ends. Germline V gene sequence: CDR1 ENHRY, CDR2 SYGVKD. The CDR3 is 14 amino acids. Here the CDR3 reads CAISDSTSTDTQYF. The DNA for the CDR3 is TGTGCCATCAGTGACTCCACTAGCACAGATACGCAGTATTTT.

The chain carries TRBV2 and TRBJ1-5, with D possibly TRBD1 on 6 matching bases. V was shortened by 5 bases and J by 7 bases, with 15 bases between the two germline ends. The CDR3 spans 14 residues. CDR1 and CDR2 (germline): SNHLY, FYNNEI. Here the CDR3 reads CASSPTGGRQPQHF. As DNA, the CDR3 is TGTGCCAGCAGTCCCACCGGGGGCCGGCAGCCCCAGCATTTT.

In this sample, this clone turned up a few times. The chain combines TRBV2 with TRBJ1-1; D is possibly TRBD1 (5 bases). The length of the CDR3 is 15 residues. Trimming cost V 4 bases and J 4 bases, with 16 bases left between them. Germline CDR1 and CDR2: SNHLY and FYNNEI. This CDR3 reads CASSVLGGRGTEAFF. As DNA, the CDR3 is TGTGCCAGCAGTGTCCTTGGGGGGAGAGGCACTGAAGCTTTCTTT.

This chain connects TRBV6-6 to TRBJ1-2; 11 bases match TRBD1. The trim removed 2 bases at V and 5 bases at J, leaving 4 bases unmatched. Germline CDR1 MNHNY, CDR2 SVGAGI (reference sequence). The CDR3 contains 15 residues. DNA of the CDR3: TGTGCCAGCAGTTACCCCGGGACAGGGGGGTATGGCTACACCTTC. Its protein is CASSYPGTGGYGYTF.

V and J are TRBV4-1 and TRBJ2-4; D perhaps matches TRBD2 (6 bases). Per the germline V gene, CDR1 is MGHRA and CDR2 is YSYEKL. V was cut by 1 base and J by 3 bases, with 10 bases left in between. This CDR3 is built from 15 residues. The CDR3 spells CASSQAEGVKNIQYF. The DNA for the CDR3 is TGCGCCAGCAGCCAAGCGGAGGGCGTCAAAAACATTCAGTACTTC.

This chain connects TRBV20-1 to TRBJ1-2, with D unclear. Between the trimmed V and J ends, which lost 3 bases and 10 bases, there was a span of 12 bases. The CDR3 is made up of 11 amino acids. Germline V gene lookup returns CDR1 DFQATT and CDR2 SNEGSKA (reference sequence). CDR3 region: CSASRRVDYTF. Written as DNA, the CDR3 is TGCAGTGCTAGTCGGCGGGTTGACTACACCTTC.

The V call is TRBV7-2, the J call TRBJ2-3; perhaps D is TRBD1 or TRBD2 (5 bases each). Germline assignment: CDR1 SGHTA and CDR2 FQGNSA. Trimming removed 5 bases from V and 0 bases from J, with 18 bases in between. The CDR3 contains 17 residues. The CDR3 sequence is CASSPWDGRSSTDTQYF. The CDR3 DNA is TGTGCCAGCAGCCCCTGGGACGGAAGATCTAGCACAGATACGCAGTATTTT.

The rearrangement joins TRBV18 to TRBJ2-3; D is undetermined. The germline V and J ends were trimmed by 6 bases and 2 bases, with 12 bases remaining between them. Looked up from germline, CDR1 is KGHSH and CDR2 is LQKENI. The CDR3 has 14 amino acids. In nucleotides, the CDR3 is TGTGCCAGCTCCCAAGTAGGGAACACAGATACGCAGTATTTT. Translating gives CASSQVGNTDTQYF.

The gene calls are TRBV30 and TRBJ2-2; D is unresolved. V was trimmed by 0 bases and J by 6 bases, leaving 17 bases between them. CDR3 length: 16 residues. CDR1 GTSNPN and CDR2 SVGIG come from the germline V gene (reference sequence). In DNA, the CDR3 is TGTGCCTGGAGTGTACTGGATCGGACGCCCGCCGGGGAGCTGTTTTTT. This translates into CAWSVLDRTPAGELFF.

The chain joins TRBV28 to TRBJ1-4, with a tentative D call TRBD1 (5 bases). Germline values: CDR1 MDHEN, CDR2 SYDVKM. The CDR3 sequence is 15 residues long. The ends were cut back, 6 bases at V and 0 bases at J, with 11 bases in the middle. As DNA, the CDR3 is TGTGCCAGCAGGGATGGGGGGTCAACTAATGAAAAACTGTTTTTT. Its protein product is CASRDGGSTNEKLFF.

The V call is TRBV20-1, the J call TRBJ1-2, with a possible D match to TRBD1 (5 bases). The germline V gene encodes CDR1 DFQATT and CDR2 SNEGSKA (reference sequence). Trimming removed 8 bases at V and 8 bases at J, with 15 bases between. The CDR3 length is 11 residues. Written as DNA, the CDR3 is TGCAGTCCAATGGCAGGGAACGGCTACACCTTC. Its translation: CSPMAGNGYTF.